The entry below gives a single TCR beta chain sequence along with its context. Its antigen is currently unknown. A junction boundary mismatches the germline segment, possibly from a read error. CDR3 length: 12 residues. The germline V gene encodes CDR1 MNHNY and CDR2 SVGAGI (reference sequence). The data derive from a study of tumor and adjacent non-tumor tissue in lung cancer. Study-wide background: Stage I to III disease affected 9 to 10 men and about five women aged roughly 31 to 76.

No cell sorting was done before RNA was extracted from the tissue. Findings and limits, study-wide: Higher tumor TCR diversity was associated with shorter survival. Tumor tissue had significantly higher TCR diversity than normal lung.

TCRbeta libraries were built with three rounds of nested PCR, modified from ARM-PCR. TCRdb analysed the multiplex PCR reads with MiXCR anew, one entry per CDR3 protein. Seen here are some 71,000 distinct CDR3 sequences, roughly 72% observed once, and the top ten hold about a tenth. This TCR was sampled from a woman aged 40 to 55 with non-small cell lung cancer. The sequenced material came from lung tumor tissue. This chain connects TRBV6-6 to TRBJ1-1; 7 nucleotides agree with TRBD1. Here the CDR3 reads CAGSYGTDGAFF. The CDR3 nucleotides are TGTGCCGGCAGTTACGGGACAGACGGAGCTTTCTTT.